This TCR beta chain came from a study of vaccination and CD4 T cells after COVID-19. Study as a whole: Post-vaccine sampling followed dose two by a median roughly 70 days (range 14 to 241).

This clonotype is deemed medium-sized. Its specificity is not known. CDR3 length equals 19 residues. As to treatment: approximately 9-day PBMC culture with coronavirus spike peptide pools or control peptides (ViraFEST assay). The Oncomine TCR Beta short-read assay was applied to DNA of cultured CD4+ T cells. In TCRdb, the PCR reads were re-called with MiXCR into one record per CDR3 protein. The repertoire holds around 10,000 distinct CDR3 sequences, with under 30% as singletons. Points from the study as a whole: The analysis of convalescent patients involved relatively few individuals and lacked early post-infection timepoints. Spike mono-reactive clones accounted for 304 of the 307 vaccine-specific clones found in convalescent patients.

The V gene is TRBV21-1, the J gene TRBJ1-5; the table calls TRBD1, which could not be checked here. TRBV21-1 is listed as a pseudogene. The sample comprised cultured CD4+ T cells from blood. The sequence was obtained from a human donor with COVID-19. The CDR3, as DNA: TGTGCCAGCAGCATTCTCGACCCGGGACAGGTCATGGGTAGTCAGCCCCAGCATTTT. Its protein product is CASSILDPGQVMGSQPQHF.